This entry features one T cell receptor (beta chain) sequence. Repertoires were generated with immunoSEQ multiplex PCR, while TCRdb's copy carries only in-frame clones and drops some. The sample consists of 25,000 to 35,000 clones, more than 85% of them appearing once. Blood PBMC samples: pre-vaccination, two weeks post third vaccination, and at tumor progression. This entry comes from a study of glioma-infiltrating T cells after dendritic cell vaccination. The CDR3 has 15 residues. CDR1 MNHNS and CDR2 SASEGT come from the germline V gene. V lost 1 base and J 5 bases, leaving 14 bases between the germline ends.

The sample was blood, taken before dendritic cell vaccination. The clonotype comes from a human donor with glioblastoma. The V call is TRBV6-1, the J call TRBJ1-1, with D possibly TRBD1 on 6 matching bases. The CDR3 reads CASSEETGRGTEAFF. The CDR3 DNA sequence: TGTGCCAGCAGTGAAGAGACAGGTAGGGGGACTGAAGCTTTCTTT.